These 27 T cell receptor beta chains originate from one sample sequenced in a study of T-cell reconstitution after alpha-beta-depleted transplantation in children. TCRbeta library construction was performed incorporating unique molecular identifiers. Each CDR3 protein gets one entry after TCRdb re-called the PCR reads with MiXCR. The sample lists fewer than 550,000 distinct CDR3 sequences; around 10% were seen once. The sequencing here drew on PBMCs, mostly from graft donor cells, taken 180 days after TCRalphabeta/CD19-depleted stem cell transplant. These receptors all come from a female patient aged 2-10 years who had a stem cell transplant for aplastic anemia, so the T cells may come from the graft donor.

This clonotype has a handful of counts. The V gene is TRBV12-5, the J gene TRBJ2-1; 11 bases line up with TRBD1. This CDR3 has 15 amino acids. Trimming cost V 6 bases and J 6 bases; bases outside gene matches: 7. Germline CDR1 and CDR2: LGHNT and FRNRAP. Here the CDR3 reads CASGCLGQGGNEQFF. The CDR3, as DNA: TGTGCTAGTGGATGCCTGGGACAGGGGGGCAATGAGCAGTTCTTC.

This clonotype was seen repeatedly, ten times or more. This sequence joins TRBV12-3 or TRBV12-4 and TRBJ1-5; D call uncertain. V lost 2 bases and J lost 7, with 6 bases in between. The CDR3 is 12 residues long. CDR3 DNA sequence: TGTGCCAGCAGTTTAACCGGCCAGCCCCAGCATTTT. Amino acids: CASSLTGQPQHF.

This clonotype has only a few counts. The rearrangement uses TRBV6-2 or TRBV6-3 and TRBJ2-7, with 10 bases matching TRBD1. Germline V CDR1 and CDR2: MNHEY, SVGEGT. The V and J ends lost 0 bases and 6 bases, in that order; junction bases with no gene match: 11. The CDR3 consists of 17 residues. CDR3 loop: CASSYSTRDRGSSEQYV. The CDR3 region has the DNA TGTGCCAGCAGTTACTCGACTCGGGACAGGGGATCAAGCGAGCAGTACGTC.

This clonotype has at least ten counts. This chain connects TRBV7-8 to TRBJ2-7, with 7 bases lining up with TRBD1. CDR1 is SGHVS, CDR2 FQNEAQ, per germline. The CDR3 has 14 residues. Trimming cost V 6 bases and J 6 bases; bases outside gene matches: 11. The CDR3 DNA reads as TGTGCCAGCAGGCTACAGGGGAGTAAAGGCGAGCAGTACGTC. This translates into CASRLQGSKGEQYV.

There are many counts of this clonotype. V is TRBV7-9 and J is TRBJ2-5, with unresolved D. The CDR3 covers 14 residues. Germline CDR1 reads SEHNR; CDR2 reads FQNEAQ (reference sequence). V lost 3 bases and J 1 base, leaving 9 bases between the germline ends. The CDR3 sequence is CASSFSRPQETQYF. For the CDR3, the DNA is TGTGCCAGCAGCTTTAGCAGGCCCCAAGAGACCCAGTACTTC.

The table lists this clonotype with a few counts. The chain links TRBV5-6 to TRBJ2-7; D gene ambiguous. CDR1 SGHDT and CDR2 YYEEEE come from the germline V gene. CDR3 size: 11 residues. The germline V and J ends were trimmed by 4 bases and 2 bases, with 4 bases remaining between them. The CDR3, as DNA: TGTGCCAGCAGCATTCCCTACGAGCAGTACTTC. Amino acid sequence: CASSIPYEQYF.

This clonotype was counted between two and nine times. V usage is TRBV5-1 and J usage is TRBJ2-2, with no clear D. The germline CDR1 and CDR2 sequences are SGHRS and YFSETQ. The V end lost 4 bases, the J end lost 0 bases, and 13 bases lay between the germline ends. The CDR3 sequence is 16 residues long. CDR3 sequence: CASSPLTSANTGELFF. CDR3 DNA sequence: TGCGCCAGCAGCCCGCTAACCAGCGCGAACACCGGGGAGCTGTTTTTT.

To note about this clonotype: Given a much more abundant clone one base away, this may be a read error. The chain recombines TRBV5-5 with TRBJ2-1, with 7 bases that match TRBD1. The CDR3 runs to 13 residues. CDR1 is SGHKS, CDR2 YYEKEE, per germline (reference sequence). The CDR3: CATSLTGPNEQFF. DNA for the CDR3: TGTGCCACCAGCCTGACAGGGCCCAATGAGCAGTTCTTC. The variable domain in full, completed from reference TRBV5-5 and TRBJ2-1, reads DAGVTQSPTHLIKTRGQQVTLRCSPISGHKSVSWYQQVLGQGPQFIFQYYEKEERGRGNFPDRFSARQFPNYSSELNVNALLLGDSALYLCATSLTGPNEQFFGPGTRLTVL.

The chain joins TRBV5-6 to TRBJ2-3; 8 positions match TRBD1. The CDR3 covers 14 residues. Germline CDR1 and CDR2: SGHDT and YYEEEE. V dropped 3 bases and J dropped 3; count of bases not matched to a gene: 3. CDR3 sequence (DNA): TGTGCCAGCAGCTGGACAGGGTTGACAGATACGCAGTATTTT. Translated, it gives CASSWTGLTDTQYF.

This clonotype was observed many times. The CDR3 nucleotides are TGTGCCAGCCGGACTAGCCCGGGCTACGAGCAGTACTTC. Translated: CASRTSPGYEQYF. This rearrangement joins TRBV2 to TRBJ2-7; 8 nucleotides agree with TRBD2. The length of the CDR3 is 13 residues. The ends lost 8 bases at V and 3 bases at J; junction bases unmatched: 6. Germline CDR1 SNHLY, CDR2 FYNNEI.

The chain recombines TRBV4-2 with TRBJ2-7; TRBD2 matches 8 bases. The CDR3 contains 15 residues. V was pared by 5 bases and J by 2 bases, with 8 bases of the junction left unmatched. The germline V gene has CDR1 LGHNA and CDR2 YNFKEQ. The CDR3 DNA follows: TGTGCCAGCAGCTTTGGACTAGCTCCCACCTACGAGCAGTACTTC. Protein sequence: CASSFGLAPTYEQYF.

The chain uses TRBV28 and TRBJ2-2; 8 bases line up with TRBD1. Germline lookup yields CDR1 MDHEN and CDR2 SYDVKM. The CDR3 contains 14 residues. With 4 bases clipped from V and 3 bases from J, the junction kept 1 base outside the gene matches. In nucleotides, the CDR3 is TGTGCCAGCAGTTACAGGGGGTACACCGGGGAGCTGTTTTTT. Translated, it gives CASSYRGYTGELFF.

This clonotype was counted ten times or more. This chain connects TRBV7-2 to TRBJ2-3, with D perhaps matching TRBD2 (6 bases). Germline V gene lookup returns CDR1 SGHTA and CDR2 FQGNSA. This CDR3 comprises 15 residues. V lost 1 base, J lost 4 bases, and 12 bases lay in between. In DNA, the CDR3 is TGTGCCAGCAGCTTAGGGGGACTGACCGCAGATACGCAGTATTTT. This gives the protein CASSLGGLTADTQYF.

The chain couples TRBV7-6 to TRBJ2-7; no clear D gene. The CDR3 length is 13 residues. V lost 2 bases and J lost 5, with 10 bases in between. Germline V CDR1 and CDR2: SGHVS, FNYEAQ. The CDR3 sequence: CASSLYASHEQYV. The CDR3 nucleotides read TGTGCCAGCAGCTTATATGCGTCCCACGAGCAGTACGTC.

The chain links TRBV21-1 to TRBJ2-3; the D call in the table, TRBD2, was not verified against the DNA. TRBV21-1 corresponds to a pseudogene. The length of the CDR3 is 17 residues. CDR3 in amino acids: CASSGHTSGSITDTQYF. The DNA for the CDR3 is TGTGCCAGCAGCGGACATACTAGCGGGAGTATCACAGATACGCAGTATTTT.

The rearrangement links TRBV20-1 to TRBJ2-3; TRBD2 aligns across 7 bases. The ends lost 3 bases at V and 3 bases at J; junction bases unmatched: 6. The CDR3 spans 14 residues. CDR1 and CDR2 from the germline V gene are DFQATT and SNEGSKA (reference sequence). CDR3 sequence: CSASFPAGTDTQYF. The CDR3 DNA reads as TGCAGTGCTAGTTTTCCAGCGGGGACAGATACGCAGTATTTT.

The chain links TRBV5-1 to TRBJ2-7; D ambiguous. The V gene lost 6 bases and the J gene lost 2 bases, with 12 bases spanning the gap. The CDR3 is 13 residues long. CDR1 and CDR2 (germline): SGHRS, YFSETQ. CDR3 in DNA: TGCGCCAGCAAACCGGACGGAACCTACGAGCAGTACTTC. The encoded protein is CASKPDGTYEQYF.

The rearrangement links TRBV29-1 to TRBJ2-2; D remains ambiguous. From germline, CDR1 is SQVTM and CDR2 ANQGSEA. The CDR3 spans 12 residues. V shed 1 base and J shed 6 bases, with 6 bases lying between them. The CDR3 region has the DNA TGCAGCGTTGAAGGAAATGCCGGGGAGCTGTTTTTT. Protein sequence: CSVEGNAGELFF.

The genes are TRBV11-3 and TRBJ2-5, with 11 nucleotides matching TRBD2. CDR1 and CDR2 from the germline V gene are SGHNT and YENEEA. The CDR3 loop spans 17 amino acids. The J segment lost 1 base and the V segment lost 5 bases, leaving 9 bases of the junction unmatched. The CDR3, as DNA: TGTGCCAGCAGCCGCACTAGTAGCGGGGGGGTCCAAGAGACCCAGTACTTC. It is translated as CASSRTSSGGVQETQYF.

In this sample, this clonotype turned up a few times. V is TRBV6-5 and J is TRBJ2-1, with D possibly matching TRBD1 (6 bases). The CDR3 runs 11 residues. Germline lookup yields CDR1 MNHEY and CDR2 SVGAGI. The V end was cut by 8 bases, the J end by 4 bases, with 6 bases between. CDR3 DNA: TGTGCCAGCCAGGGGTACAATGAGCAGTTCTTC. Translation: CASQGYNEQFF.

This clonotype came up a few times. The chain is built from TRBV9 and TRBJ2-1, with 9 bases aligning to TRBD1. CDR1 and CDR2 (germline): SGDLS, YYNGEE. V lost 0 bases, J lost 8 bases, and 6 bases stayed unmatched. The length of the CDR3 is 15 residues. CDR3 sequence reads: CASSVVGTGLDEQFF. CDR3 nucleotides: TGTGCCAGCAGCGTAGTCGGGACAGGGCTCGATGAGCAGTTCTTC.

J is TRBJ2-5 and V is TRBV7-2; D tentatively reads TRBD1 or TRBD2 (6 bases each). Germline CDR1 SGHTA, CDR2 FQGNSA. The length of the CDR3 is 15 residues. Trimming pared 5 bases from V and 4 bases from J, leaving 17 bases between. The CDR3 sequence: CASSHRDLGGETQYF. CDR3 in DNA: TGTGCCAGCAGCCACAGGGACTTGGGGGGAGAGACCCAGTACTTC.

The chain employs TRBV6-5 and TRBJ2-7, with D possibly TRBD2 on 6 matching bases. The V and J ends lost 2 bases and 1 base respectively, with 24 bases between them. CDR1 is MNHEY and CDR2 is SVGAGI in the germline V gene. This CDR3 is 19 amino acids long. CDR3 nucleotides: TGTGCCAGCAGTTACCACCAGGCCGGGAGAGACTTAAGTTCCTACGAGCAGTACTTC. Its protein product is CASSYHQAGRDLSSYEQYF.

This clonotype was seen a handful of times. For the CDR3, the DNA is TGCAGTGCTAGACCCAGTGGCGAGCAGTACTTC. Amino acid sequence: CSARPSGEQYF. This chain connects TRBV20-1 to TRBJ2-7; no firm D call. With 2 bases removed from V and 6 bases from J, the gap between germline ends came to 8 bases. The germline gives CDR1 DFQATT, CDR2 SNEGSKA (reference sequence). The CDR3 spans 11 residues.

This clonotype was counted a few times. The rearrangement uses TRBV10-3 and TRBJ1-3, with D uncertain. Germline-derived CDR1 and CDR2 are ENHRY and SYGVKD. The CDR3 is 16 residues long. Trimming took 3 bases from V and 0 from J, leaving 12 bases between them. CDR3 sequence: CAISDEVDPSGNTIYF. As DNA, the CDR3 is TGTGCCATCAGTGATGAGGTCGATCCCTCTGGAAACACCATATATTTT.

The chain recombines TRBV14 with TRBJ2-5; TRBD1 matches at 9 bases. CDR1 is SGHDN, CDR2 FVKESK, per germline. J was trimmed by 4 bases and V by 4 bases; bases with no gene match: 10. The CDR3 runs 16 residues. The CDR3 DNA reads as TGTGCCAGCAGCCCCCGACAGGGGGGAAAGGGAGAGACCCAGTACTTC. Its protein product is CASSPRQGGKGETQYF.

This clonotype has just a few counts. The chain uses TRBV28 and TRBJ2-1, with 8 bases identical to TRBD2. With 7 bases clipped from V and 12 bases from J, the junction kept 11 bases outside the gene matches. CDR1 and CDR2 from the germline V gene are MDHEN and SYDVKM. This CDR3 is 13 amino acids long. The CDR3 nucleotides are TGTGCCAGCACTCCCGGGACTAGACTGTGGCAGTTCTTC. Protein: CASTPGTRLWQFF.